This TCR beta chain was sequenced in a study of blood T cell repertoires in COVID-19. In the authors' workflow: The assay estimated nucleated cells by amplifying reference gene primers. Sequencing was performed with immunoSEQ multiplex PCR; in TCRdb, only in-frame clones are kept and a portion is missing. The DNA was the basis for D and trimming; V, J and clone size are from that table. The top ten hold roughly 24% of the sample, which has over 85,000 clones, 70% to 80% seen once. This CDR3 has 15 residues. V lost 6 bases and J 7 bases, leaving 21 bases between the germline ends. Germline V gene sequence: CDR1 SNHLY, CDR2 FYNNEI.

This TCR was recovered from a man between 65 and 85 years old with acute or convalescent COVID-19. This chain links TRBV2 with TRBJ1-1; D not resolved. Sequencing input: peripheral blood. The CDR3 protein is CASRAPSGPGLEAFF. CDR3 coding DNA: TGTGCCAGCAGGGCCCCTTCCGGCCCGGGTCTTGAAGCTTTCTTT.